The 5 T cell receptor beta chains in this list originate from one sample, sequenced in a study of shared clonotypes between healthy human individuals (dated by TCRdb to about 2020). Receptors were amplified or captured by the immunoSEQ multiplex PCR assay. This immuneACCESS table, as held by TCRdb, lists in-frame sequences with V and J called but not all clones. Of the missing ones, under half trace to an unresolved V gene in checked studies; the others have no known cause. In all, the sample holds around 940,000 clones, and about three quarters of those were seen once. About 1.5% of the sample lies in the top ten. Sequenced sample: memory CD4+ T cells sorted from blood. Sample cell subset or site, as interpreted from the label and publication: CD45RA-negative fraction. The receptor set was obtained from a man aged 18 to 30 in good health.

V is TRBV23-1 and J is TRBJ2-7; 14 bases are shared with TRBD2. TRBV23-1 is labeled an ORF, and its function is uncertain. The CDR3 contains 18 residues. The J segment lost 4 bases and the V segment lost 3 bases, leaving 11 bases of the junction unmatched. The CDR3 loop reads CASSHRSGLAGEIYEQYF. CDR3 nucleotides: TGCGCCAGCAGTCACCGGTCGGGACTAGCGGGAGAAATTTACGAGCAGTACTTC.

The J gene is TRBJ1-5, the V gene TRBV30, with D uncertain. Germline-derived CDR1 and CDR2 are GTSNPN and SVGIG (reference sequence). CDR3 length: 13 residues. Between the trimmed V and J ends, which lost 5 bases and 5 bases, there was a span of 13 bases. CDR3 in amino acids: CAWSSANYQPQHF. The CDR3, as DNA: TGTGCCTGGTCGTCGGCGAACTATCAGCCCCAGCATTTT. Using reference TRBV30 and TRBJ1-5 for the parts outside the CDR3, the full variable domain is SQTIHQWPATLVQPVGSPLSLECTVEGTSNPNLYWYRQAAGRGLQLLFYSVGIGQISSEVPQNLSASRPQDRQFILSSKKLLLSDSGFYLCAWSSANYQPQHFGDGTRLSIL.

The rearrangement uses TRBV7-8 and TRBJ1-2; D is ambiguous. V was trimmed by 1 base and J by 2 bases, leaving 8 bases between them. Germline CDR1 reads SGHVS; CDR2 reads FQNEAQ. This CDR3 has 14 residues. CDR3 coding DNA: TGTGCCAGCAGCTTAGAGGCCGGCAACTATGGCTACACCTTC. The encoded protein is CASSLEAGNYGYTF.

This chain joins TRBV11-1 and TRBJ2-7; a possible D gene is TRBD1 (5 bases). Trimming left V 5 bases short and J 1 base short, with 9 bases between. The germline gives CDR1 SGHAT, CDR2 FQDESV (reference sequence). The CDR3 has 13 residues. DNA of the CDR3: TGTGCCAGCAGCGAGGACAAATCCTACGAGCAGTACTTC. This translates into CASSEDKSYEQYF.

The genes are TRBV4-3 and TRBJ2-7; TRBD2 agrees at 10 bases. The V segment lost 2 bases and the J segment 0 bases; nucleotides outside the gene matches: 1. The germline gives CDR1 LGHNA, CDR2 YSLEER. The CDR3 runs 15 residues. The CDR3 region is CASSQWTSGSYEQYF. The CDR3, as DNA: TGCGCCAGCAGCCAATGGACTAGCGGCTCCTACGAGCAGTACTTC.